Below, one T cell receptor beta chain is given with its context. Only in-frame clones appear in the TCRdb table, and some are missing; sequencing was by immunoSEQ multiplex PCR. The repertoire includes 55,000 to 75,000 clones, around 87% of them detected once, and approximately 5.2% sits in the top ten. This CDR3 has 15 amino acids. CDR1 is LGHNA, CDR2 YSLEER, per germline. V lost 1 base and J lost 7, with 14 bases in between. The data derive from a study of technical replicates of blood from a handful of donors. The chain employs TRBV4-3 and TRBJ1-3; perhaps TRBD1 as D (6 bases). The origin of this receptor is a human donor in good health. Some clones in this sample may be carry-over from other donors' samples. The sample comprised PBMCs. In nucleotides, the CDR3 is TGCGCCAGCAGCCAAGGAGGACAGTCGTGGAACACCATATATTTT. It specifies CASSQGGQSWNTIYF.